This T cell receptor beta chain was recovered during a study of blood T cell repertoires in COVID-19. On the study more broadly: The samples span acute and convalescent COVID-19 from the United States, Italy and Spain. T cells, B-cell-depleted T cells, or PBMCs provided the cDNA or gDNA that served as material.

Methods used by the authors: Estimates of nucleated cell counts were drawn from the amplification of reference gene primers. Here immunoSEQ multiplex PCR was the method, and the copy in TCRdb shows in-frame clones only, minus some. V, J and clone size reflect that table, while D and trimming were determined from the DNA. The repertoire holds around 260,000 clones, with approximately 87% as singletons. This CDR3 comprises 13 residues. Deletions cut 8 bases from V and 0 bases from J, with 10 bases between. Looked up from germline, CDR1 is SEHNR and CDR2 is FQNEAQ (reference sequence). This TCR derives from a man in his 60s who had recovered from COVID-19. The chain combines TRBV7-9 with TRBJ1-1, with D possibly being TRBD1 (6 bases). The material sequenced was peripheral blood. CDR3 loop: CASGQQLNTEAFF. DNA for the CDR3: TGTGCCAGCGGACAGCAATTGAACACTGAAGCTTTCTTT.